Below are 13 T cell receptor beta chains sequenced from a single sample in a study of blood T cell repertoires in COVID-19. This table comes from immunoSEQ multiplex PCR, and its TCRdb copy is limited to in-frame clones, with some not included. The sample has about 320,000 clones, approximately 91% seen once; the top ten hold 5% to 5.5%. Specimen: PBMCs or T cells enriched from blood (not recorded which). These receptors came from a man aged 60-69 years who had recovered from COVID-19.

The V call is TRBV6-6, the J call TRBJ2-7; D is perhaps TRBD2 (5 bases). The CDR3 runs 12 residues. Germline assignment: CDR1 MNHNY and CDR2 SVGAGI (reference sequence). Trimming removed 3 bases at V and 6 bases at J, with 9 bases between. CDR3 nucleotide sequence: TGTGCCAGCAGTTATTCCGGGGTCGAGCAGTACTTC. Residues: CASSYSGVEQYF.

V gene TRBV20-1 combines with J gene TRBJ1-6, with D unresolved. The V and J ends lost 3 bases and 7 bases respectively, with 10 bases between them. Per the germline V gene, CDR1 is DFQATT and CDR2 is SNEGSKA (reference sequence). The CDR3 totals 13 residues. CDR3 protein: CSASLLGNSPLHF. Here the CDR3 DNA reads TGCAGTGCTAGTCTCCTCGGGAATTCACCCCTCCACTTT.

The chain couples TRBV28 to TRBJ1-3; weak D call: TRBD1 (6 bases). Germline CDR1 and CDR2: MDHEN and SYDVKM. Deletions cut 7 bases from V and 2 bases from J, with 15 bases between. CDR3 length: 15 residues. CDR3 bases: TGTGCCAGCAACAAGGGGGGGACTACTGGAAACACCATATATTTT. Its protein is CASNKGGTTGNTIYF.

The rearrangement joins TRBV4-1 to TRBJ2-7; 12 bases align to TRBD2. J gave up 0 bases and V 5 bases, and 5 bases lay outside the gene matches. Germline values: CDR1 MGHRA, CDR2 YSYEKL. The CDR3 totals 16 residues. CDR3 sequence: CASSYGLAGSSYEQYF. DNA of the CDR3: TGCGCCAGCAGCTATGGACTAGCGGGGAGCTCCTACGAGCAGTACTTC.

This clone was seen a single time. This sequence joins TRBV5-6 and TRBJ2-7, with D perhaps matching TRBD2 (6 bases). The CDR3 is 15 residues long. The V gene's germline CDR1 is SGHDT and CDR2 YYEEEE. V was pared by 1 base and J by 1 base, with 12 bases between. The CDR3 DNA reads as TGTGCCAGCAGCTTGTATGTCGGACTATCCTACGAGCAGTACTTC. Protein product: CASSLYVGLSYEQYF.

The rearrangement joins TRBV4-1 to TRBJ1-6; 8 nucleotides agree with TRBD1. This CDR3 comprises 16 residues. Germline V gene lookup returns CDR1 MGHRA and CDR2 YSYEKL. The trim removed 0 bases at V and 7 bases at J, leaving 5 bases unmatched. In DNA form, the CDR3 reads TGCGCCAGCAGCCAAGATGGGACAGGAAGAAATTCACCCCTCCACTTT. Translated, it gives CASSQDGTGRNSPLHF.

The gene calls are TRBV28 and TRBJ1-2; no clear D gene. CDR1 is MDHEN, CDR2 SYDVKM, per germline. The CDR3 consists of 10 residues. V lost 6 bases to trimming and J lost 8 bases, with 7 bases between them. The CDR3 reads CASRARGYTF. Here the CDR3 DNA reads TGTGCCAGCAGGGCGCGGGGCTACACCTTC.

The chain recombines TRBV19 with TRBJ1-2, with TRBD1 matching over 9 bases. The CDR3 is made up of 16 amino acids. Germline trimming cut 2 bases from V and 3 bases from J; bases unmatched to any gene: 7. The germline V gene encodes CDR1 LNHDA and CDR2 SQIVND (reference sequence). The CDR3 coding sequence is TGTGCCAGTAGTATATTTTCGCGGGACAGGGACTATGGCTACACCTTC. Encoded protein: CASSIFSRDRDYGYTF.

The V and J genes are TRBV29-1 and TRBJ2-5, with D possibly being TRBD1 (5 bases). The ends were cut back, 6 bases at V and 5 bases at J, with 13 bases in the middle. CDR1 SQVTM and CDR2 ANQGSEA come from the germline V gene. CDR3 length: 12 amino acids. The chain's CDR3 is CSVLWAGETQYF. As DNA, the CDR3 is TGCAGCGTGCTCTGGGCAGGGGAGACCCAGTACTTC.

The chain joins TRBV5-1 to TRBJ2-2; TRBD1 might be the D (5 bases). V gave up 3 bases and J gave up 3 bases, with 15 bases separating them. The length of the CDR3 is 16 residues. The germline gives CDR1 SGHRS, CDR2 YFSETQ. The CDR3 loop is CASSSLGGRDTGELFF. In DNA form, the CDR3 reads TGCGCCAGCAGCTCGTTGGGTGGCAGGGACACCGGGGAGCTGTTTTTT.

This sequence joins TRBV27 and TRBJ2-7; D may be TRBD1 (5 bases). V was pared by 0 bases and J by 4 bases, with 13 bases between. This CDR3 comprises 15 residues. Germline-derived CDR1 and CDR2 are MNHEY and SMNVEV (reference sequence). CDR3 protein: CASSLSYQGRYEQYF. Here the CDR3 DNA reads TGTGCCAGCAGTTTATCCTATCAGGGTCGGTACGAGCAGTACTTC.

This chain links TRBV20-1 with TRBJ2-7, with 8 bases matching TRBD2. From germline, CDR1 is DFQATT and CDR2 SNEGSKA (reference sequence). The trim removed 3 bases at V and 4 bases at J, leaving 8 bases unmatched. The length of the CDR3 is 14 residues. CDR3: CSASTRRGEYEQYF. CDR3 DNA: TGCAGTGCTAGTACCCGGCGGGGGGAATACGAGCAGTACTTC.

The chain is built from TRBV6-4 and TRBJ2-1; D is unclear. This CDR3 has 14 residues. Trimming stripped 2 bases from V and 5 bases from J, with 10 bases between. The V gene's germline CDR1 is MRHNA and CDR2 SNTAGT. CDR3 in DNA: TGTGCCAGCAGTGACGCGAGGCAAAACAATGAGCAGTTCTTC. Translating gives CASSDARQNNEQFF.